Following are 5 T cell receptor beta chains from one sample sequenced in a study of cytomegalovirus exposure and HLA in healthy donors. Researchers ran the PCR with 60 Vbeta and 13 Jbeta primers. Assay: immunoSEQ multiplex PCR; the TCRdb copy retains only in-frame clones and omits some. This table has roughly 130,000 clones, under 80% appearing once. Source material: PBMCs. All receptors come from a woman between 50 and 59 years old in good health and CMV-seropositive.

This chain joins TRBV30 and TRBJ1-2; TRBD1 is a possible D gene (5 bases). The CDR3 is 14 residues long. Germline CDR1 and CDR2: GTSNPN and SVGIG (reference sequence). The germline V and J ends were trimmed by 4 bases and 3 bases, with 15 bases remaining between them. This chain's CDR3 is CAWTLDRNDYGYTF. The CDR3 nucleotides read TGTGCCTGGACCTTAGACAGAAACGACTATGGCTACACCTTC.

The V gene is TRBV28, the J gene TRBJ2-7, with 13 positions matching TRBD2. Looked up from germline, CDR1 is MDHEN and CDR2 is SYDVKM. The junction had 12 bases not matched to a gene; V was cut back by 6 bases and J by 4 bases. This CDR3 spans 17 amino acids. Here the CDR3 reads CASRPGTSGAAGYEQYF. The CDR3 DNA reads TGTGCCAGCAGACCCGGGACTAGCGGGGCCGCCGGTTACGAGCAGTACTTC. Variable domain in full (rest from reference TRBV28 and TRBJ2-7): DVKVTQSSRYLVKRTGEKVFLECVQDMDHENMFWYRQDPGLGLRLIYFSYDVKMKEKGDIPEGYSVSREKKERFSLILESASTNQTSMYLCASRPGTSGAAGYEQYFGPGTRLTVT.

The chain uses TRBV15 and TRBJ2-2, with 10 bases aligning to TRBD1. V lost 7 bases to trimming and J lost 7 bases; unmatched junction nucleotides: 9. Germline assignment: CDR1 LNHNV and CDR2 YYDKDF (reference sequence). The CDR3 loop spans 15 amino acids. As DNA, the CDR3 is TGTGCCACCACCAATCCTGGACAGGGGGTCGGGGAGCTGTTTTTT. Translating gives CATTNPGQGVGELFF.

The chain uses TRBV28 and TRBJ1-4; 8 bases agree with TRBD1. The V and J ends lost 5 bases and 9 bases, in that order; junction bases with no gene match: 11. This CDR3 has 15 residues. In germline, CDR1 is MDHEN, CDR2 SYDVKM. CDR3 region: CASSIGQGLMKKLFF. In DNA form, the CDR3 reads TGTGCCAGCAGTATCGGACAGGGACTAATGAAAAAACTGTTTTTT.

The rearrangement uses TRBV7-2 and TRBJ2-7; 7 nucleotides match TRBD2. The CDR3 totals 15 residues. Germline values: CDR1 SGHTA, CDR2 FQGNSA. Trimming removed 5 bases from V and 0 bases from J; junction bases left unmatched: 7. CDR3: CASSRSRGDSYEQYF. Written as DNA, the CDR3 is TGTGCCAGCAGCAGAAGCCGGGGGGACTCCTACGAGCAGTACTTC. The full variable domain, with the rest looked up from reference TRBV7-2 and TRBJ2-7, is GAGVSQSPSNKVTEKGKDVELRCDPISGHTALYWYRQSLGQGLEFLIYFQGNSAPDKSGLPSDRFSAERTGGSVSTLTIQRTQQEDSAVYLCASSRSRGDSYEQYFGPGTRLTVT.